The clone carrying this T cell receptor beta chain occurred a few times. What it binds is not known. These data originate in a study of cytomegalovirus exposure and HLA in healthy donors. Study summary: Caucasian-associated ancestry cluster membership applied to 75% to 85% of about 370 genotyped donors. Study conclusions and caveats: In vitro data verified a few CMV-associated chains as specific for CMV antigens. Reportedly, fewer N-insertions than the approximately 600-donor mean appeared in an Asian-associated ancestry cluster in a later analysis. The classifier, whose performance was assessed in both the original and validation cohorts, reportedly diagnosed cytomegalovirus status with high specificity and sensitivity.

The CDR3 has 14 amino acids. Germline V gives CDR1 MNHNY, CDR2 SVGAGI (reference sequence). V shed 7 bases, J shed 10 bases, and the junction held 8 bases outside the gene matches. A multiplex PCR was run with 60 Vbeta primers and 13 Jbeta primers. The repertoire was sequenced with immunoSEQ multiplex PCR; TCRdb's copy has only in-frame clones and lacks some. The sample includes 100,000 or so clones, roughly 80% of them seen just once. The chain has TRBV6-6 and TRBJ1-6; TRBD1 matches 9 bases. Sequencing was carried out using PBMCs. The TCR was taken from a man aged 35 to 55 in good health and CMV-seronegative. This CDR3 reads CASTQMDRGSPLHF. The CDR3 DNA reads TGTGCCAGCACCCAGATGGACAGGGGATCACCCCTCCACTTT.